These T cell receptor beta chains were read from a single sample in a study of blood T cell repertoires in COVID-19. Libraries were prepared by immunoSEQ multiplex PCR; TCRdb keeps only in-frame clonotypes and omits some of them. Found here are around 250,000 clones, around 90% of them singletons; the top ten hold 0.95% to 1.5%. Sequenced sample: PBMCs or T cells enriched from blood (not recorded which). All receptors come from a human donor in a cohort exposed to, infected with or recovered from COVID-19 (not recorded which). The donor label of this sample is uncertain. CDR3s include the opening cysteine and the closing phenylalanine or tryptophan. A D gene is named only where the DNA matches it firmly. Clone size is shown for a subset of rows, as once, few, many or a class of expanded clone.

v_call	j_call	clone_size	d_call	cdr3_nt	cdr3_aa
TRBV5-1	TRBJ2-3	.	TRBD2	TGCGCCAGCAGAGGGACTAGTGGAACCAGTAGCACAGATACGCAGTATTTT	CASRGTSGTSSTDTQYF
TRBV2	TRBJ2-1	.	TRBD2	TGTGCCAGCAGTCTAGCGGCCACTAATGAGCAGTTCTTC	CASSLAATNEQFF
TRBV7-2	TRBJ1-2	.	TRBD1	TGTGCCAGCAGCACGGGACAGGGGGCCCTTGGCTACACCTTC	CASSTGQGALGYTF
TRBV5-1	TRBJ2-1	.	.	TGCGCCAGCAGCTTCGATGTATGGGGCGCCGGGCACAATGAGCAGTTCTTC	CASSFDVWGAGHNEQFF
TRBV7-8	TRBJ1-4	once	.	TGTGCCAGCAGCTTGCGGGGTGCAGGGCGATTTAAGCGGATCGGCGGGGAAAAACTGTTTTTT	CASSLRGAGRFKRIGGEKLFF
TRBV30	TRBJ2-3	.	.	TGTGCCTGGAGTGGTCGGCGGGGTCGCACAGATACGCAGTATTTT	CAWSGRRGRTDTQYF
TRBV27	TRBJ1-5	.	.	TGTGCCAGCAGGGAGGGTGCCTATCAGCCCCAGCATTTT	CASREGAYQPQHF
TRBV6-6	TRBJ1-4	.	.	TGTGCCAGCAGTTACTCGGGGGGAGATGAAAAACTGTTTTTT	CASSYSGGDEKLFF
TRBV23-1	TRBJ1-2	few	TRBD1	TGCGCCAGCAGTCATCCCGGGACAGGACTAACTGAAGGCTACACCTTC	CASSHPGTGLTEGYTF
TRBV6-1	TRBJ2-7	.	.	TGTGCCAGCAGGCGCCAGGGAAACGAGCAGTACTTC	CASRRQGNEQYF
TRBV5-6	TRBJ2-3	.	TRBD2	TGTGCCAGCAGCCTAGGACTAGCGGGGGGGCCTGATACGCAGTATTTT	CASSLGLAGGPDTQYF
TRBV30	TRBJ1-1	.	.	TGTGCCTGGTGCGGGCAGTACAACACTGAAGCTTTCTTT	CAWCGQYNTEAFF
TRBV29-1	TRBJ1-1	.	.	TGCAGCGTGCTGTATGGGGGCAGATACACTGAAGCTTTCTTT	CSVLYGGRYTEAFF